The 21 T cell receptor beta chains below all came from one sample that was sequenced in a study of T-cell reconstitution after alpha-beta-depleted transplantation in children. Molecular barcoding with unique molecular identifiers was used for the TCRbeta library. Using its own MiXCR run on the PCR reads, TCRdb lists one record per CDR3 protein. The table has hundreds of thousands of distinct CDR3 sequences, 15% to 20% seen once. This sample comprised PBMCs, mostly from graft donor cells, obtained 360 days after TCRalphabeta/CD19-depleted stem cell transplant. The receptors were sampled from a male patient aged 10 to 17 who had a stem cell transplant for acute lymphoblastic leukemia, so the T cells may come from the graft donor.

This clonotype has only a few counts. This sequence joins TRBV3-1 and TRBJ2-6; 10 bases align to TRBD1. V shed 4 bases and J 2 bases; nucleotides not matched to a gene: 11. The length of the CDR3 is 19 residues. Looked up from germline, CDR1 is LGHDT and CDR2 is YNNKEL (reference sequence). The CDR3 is CASSPRDRGSSPGANVLTF. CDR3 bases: TGTGCCAGCAGCCCTAGGGACAGGGGATCCTCTCCTGGGGCCAACGTCCTGACTTTC.

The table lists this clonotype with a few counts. The CDR3 sequence: CASSQDWTVGGQETQYF. CDR3 DNA sequence: TGCGCCAGCAGCCAAGATTGGACAGTGGGTGGCCAAGAGACCCAGTACTTC. This chain joins TRBV4-1 and TRBJ2-5; D perhaps matches TRBD1 (6 bases). Trimming cost V 0 bases and J 1 base, with 15 bases left between them. The length of the CDR3 is 17 residues. Germline V gives CDR1 MGHRA, CDR2 YSYEKL.

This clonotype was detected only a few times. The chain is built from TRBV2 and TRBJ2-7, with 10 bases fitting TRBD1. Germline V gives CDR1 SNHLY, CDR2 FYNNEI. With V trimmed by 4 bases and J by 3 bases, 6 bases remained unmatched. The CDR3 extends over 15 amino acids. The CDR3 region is CASSVDRGRVYEQYF. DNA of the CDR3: TGTGCCAGCAGTGTAGACAGGGGGCGCGTCTACGAGCAGTACTTC.

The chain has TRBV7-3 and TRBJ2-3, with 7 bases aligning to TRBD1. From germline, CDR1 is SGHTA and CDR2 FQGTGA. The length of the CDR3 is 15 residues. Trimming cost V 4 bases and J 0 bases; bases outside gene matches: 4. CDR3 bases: TGTGCCAGCAGCTCGGGACAGTCTAGCACAGATACGCAGTATTTT. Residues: CASSSGQSSTDTQYF.

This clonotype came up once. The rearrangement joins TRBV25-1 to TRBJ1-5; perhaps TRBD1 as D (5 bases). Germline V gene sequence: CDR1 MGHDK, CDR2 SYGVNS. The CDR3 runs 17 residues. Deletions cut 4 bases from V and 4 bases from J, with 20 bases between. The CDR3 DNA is TGTGCCAGCAGTGGTTCCCAGGGCTTTTTCCTAAATCAGCCCCAGCATTTT. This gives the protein CASSGSQGFFLNQPQHF.

As DNA, the CDR3 is TGTGCCAGCAGCTCACAGGGGGCCTTCCCGTACGAGCAGTACTTC. This encodes CASSSQGAFPYEQYF. The V gene is TRBV7-2, the J gene TRBJ2-7; 9 bases line up with TRBD1. V was clipped by 4 bases and J by 4 bases; unmatched bases: 8. Germline V gene data show CDR1 as SGHTA and CDR2 as FQGNSA. CDR3 length: 15 amino acids.

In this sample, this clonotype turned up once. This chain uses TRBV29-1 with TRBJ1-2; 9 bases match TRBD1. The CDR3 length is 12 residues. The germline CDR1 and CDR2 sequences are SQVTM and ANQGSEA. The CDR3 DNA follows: TGCAGTGATGGGACAGGGAACTATGGCTACACCTTC. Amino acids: CSDGTGNYGYTF.

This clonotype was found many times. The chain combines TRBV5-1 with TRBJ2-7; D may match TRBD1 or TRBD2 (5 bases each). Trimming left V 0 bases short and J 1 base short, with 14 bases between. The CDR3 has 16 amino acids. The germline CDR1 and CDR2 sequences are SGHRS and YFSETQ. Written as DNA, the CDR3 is TGCGCCAGCAGCTTGGGCCCCGGGACGGTGTCCTACGAGCAGTACTTC. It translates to CASSLGPGTVSYEQYF.

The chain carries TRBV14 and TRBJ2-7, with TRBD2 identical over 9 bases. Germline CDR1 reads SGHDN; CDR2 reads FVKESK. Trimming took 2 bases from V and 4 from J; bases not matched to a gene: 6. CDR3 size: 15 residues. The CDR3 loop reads CASSQRGSGRYEQYF. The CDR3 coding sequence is TGTGCCAGCAGCCAACGCGGGAGCGGGAGGTACGAGCAGTACTTC.

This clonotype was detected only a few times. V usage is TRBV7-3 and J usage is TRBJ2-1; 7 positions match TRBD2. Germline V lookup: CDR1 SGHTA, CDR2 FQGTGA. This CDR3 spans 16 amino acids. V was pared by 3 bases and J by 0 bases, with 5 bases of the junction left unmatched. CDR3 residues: CASSFSSGHSYNEQFF. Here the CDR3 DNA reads TGTGCCAGCAGCTTTTCTAGCGGTCACTCCTACAATGAGCAGTTCTTC.

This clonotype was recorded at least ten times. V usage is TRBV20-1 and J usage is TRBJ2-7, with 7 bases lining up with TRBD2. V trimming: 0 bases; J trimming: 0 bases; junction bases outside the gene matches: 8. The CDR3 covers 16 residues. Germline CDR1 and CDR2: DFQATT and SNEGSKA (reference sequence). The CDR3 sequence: CSARDPSGRSSYEQYF. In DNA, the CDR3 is TGCAGTGCTAGAGATCCTAGCGGCCGTAGCTCCTACGAGCAGTACTTC.

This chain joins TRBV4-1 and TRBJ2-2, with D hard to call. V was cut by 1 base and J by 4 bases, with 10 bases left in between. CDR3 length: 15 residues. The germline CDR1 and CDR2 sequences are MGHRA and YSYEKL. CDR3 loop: CASSQASALTGELFF. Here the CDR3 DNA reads TGCGCCAGCAGCCAAGCGAGCGCCCTCACCGGGGAGCTGTTTTTT.

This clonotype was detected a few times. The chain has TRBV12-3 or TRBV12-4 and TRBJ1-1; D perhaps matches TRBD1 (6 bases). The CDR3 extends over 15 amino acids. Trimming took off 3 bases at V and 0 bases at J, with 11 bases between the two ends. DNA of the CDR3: TGTGCCAGCAGTTTGGCAGGGGCTATGAACACTGAAGCTTTCTTT. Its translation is CASSLAGAMNTEAFF.

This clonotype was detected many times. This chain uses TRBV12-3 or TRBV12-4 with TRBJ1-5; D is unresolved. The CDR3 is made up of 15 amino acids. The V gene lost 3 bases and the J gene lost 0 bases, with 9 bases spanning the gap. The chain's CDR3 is CASSLSQLSNQPQHF. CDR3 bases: TGTGCCAGCAGTTTGAGTCAGCTTAGCAATCAGCCCCAGCATTTT.

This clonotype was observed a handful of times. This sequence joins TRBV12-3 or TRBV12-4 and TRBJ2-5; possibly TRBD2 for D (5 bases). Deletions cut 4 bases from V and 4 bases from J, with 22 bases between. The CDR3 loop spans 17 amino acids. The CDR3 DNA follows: TGTGCCAGCAGTTCACGTCCGCAGGTCGAGGCGGGAGAGACCCAGTACTTC. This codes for CASSSRPQVEAGETQYF.

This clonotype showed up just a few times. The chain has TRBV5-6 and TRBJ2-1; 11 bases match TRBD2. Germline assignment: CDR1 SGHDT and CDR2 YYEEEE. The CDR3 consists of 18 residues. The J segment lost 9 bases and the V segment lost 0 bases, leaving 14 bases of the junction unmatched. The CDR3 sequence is CASSLALIAGGPRGEQFF. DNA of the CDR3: TGTGCCAGCAGCTTGGCCTTGATAGCGGGAGGGCCGAGGGGTGAGCAGTTCTTC.

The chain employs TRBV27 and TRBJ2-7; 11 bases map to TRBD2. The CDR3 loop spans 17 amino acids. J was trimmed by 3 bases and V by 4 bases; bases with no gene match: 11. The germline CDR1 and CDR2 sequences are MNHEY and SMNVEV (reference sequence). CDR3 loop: CASSYAPTSGSHYEQYF. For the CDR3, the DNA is TGTGCCAGCAGTTACGCCCCCACTAGCGGGAGCCACTACGAGCAGTACTTC.

CDR3 nucleotide sequence: TGTGCCAGCAGCCCCCGAGCGGGAAACACCTACAATGAGCAGTTCTTC. Translating gives CASSPRAGNTYNEQFF. The chain employs TRBV7-9 and TRBJ2-1; TRBD2 matches 7 bases. From germline, CDR1 is SEHNR and CDR2 FQNEAQ (reference sequence). Trimming removed 5 bases from V and 2 bases from J; junction bases left unmatched: 9. CDR3 length: 16 residues.

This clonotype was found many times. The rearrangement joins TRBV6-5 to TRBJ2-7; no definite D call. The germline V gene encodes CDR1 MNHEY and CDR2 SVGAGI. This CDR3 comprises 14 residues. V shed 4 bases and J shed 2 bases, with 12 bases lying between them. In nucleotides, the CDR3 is TGTGCCAGCAGTTCTCGTCCTATCCCCTACGAGCAGTACTTC. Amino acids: CASSSRPIPYEQYF.

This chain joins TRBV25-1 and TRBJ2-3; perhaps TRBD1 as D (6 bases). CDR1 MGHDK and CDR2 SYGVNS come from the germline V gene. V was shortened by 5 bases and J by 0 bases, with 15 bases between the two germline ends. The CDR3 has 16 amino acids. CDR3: CASSSLGTSSTDTQYF. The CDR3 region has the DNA TGTGCCAGCAGTTCCTTGGGGACATCTAGCACAGATACGCAGTATTTT. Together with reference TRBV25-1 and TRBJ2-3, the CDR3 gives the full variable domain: EADIYQTPRYLVIGTGKKITLECSQTMGHDKMYWYQQDPGMELHLIHYSYGVNSTEKGDLSSESTVSRIRTEHFPLTLESARPSHTSQYLCASSSLGTSSTDTQYFGPGTRLTVL.

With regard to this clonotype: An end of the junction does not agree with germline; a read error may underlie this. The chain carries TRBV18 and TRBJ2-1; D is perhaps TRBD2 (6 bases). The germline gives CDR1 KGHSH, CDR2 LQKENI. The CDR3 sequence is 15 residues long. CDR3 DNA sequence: TGTGCCAGCTCACCAGTAGGGACTTTTGACAATGAGCGGTTCTTC. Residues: CASSPVGTFDNERFF. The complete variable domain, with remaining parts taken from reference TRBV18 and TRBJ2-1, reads NAGVMQNPRHLVRRRGQEARLRCSPMKGHSHVYWYRQLPEEGLKFMVYLQKENIIDESGMPKERFSAEFPKEGPSILRIQQVVRGDSAAYFCASSPVGTFDNERFFGPGTRLTVL.